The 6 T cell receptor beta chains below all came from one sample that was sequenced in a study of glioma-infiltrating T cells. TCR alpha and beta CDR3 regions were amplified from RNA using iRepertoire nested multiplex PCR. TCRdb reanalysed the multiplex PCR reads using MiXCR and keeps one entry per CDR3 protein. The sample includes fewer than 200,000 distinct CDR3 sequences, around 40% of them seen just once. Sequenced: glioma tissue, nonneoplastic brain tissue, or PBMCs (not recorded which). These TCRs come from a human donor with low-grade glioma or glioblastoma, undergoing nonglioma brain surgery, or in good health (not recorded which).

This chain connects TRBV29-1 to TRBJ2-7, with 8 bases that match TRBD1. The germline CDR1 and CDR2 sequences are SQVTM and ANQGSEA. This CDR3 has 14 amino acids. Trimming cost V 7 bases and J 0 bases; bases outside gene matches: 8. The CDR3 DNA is TGCAGCGCAACCACAGGGGGGTCCTCCTACGAGCAGTACTTC. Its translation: CSATTGGSSYEQYF.

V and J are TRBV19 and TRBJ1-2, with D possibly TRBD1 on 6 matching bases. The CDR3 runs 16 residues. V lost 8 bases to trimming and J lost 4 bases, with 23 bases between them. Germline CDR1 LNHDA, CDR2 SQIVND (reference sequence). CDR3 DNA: TGTGCCAGTGCCGCGGGGGGGACACGGACTAGCTATGGCTACACCTTC. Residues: CASAAGGTRTSYGYTF.

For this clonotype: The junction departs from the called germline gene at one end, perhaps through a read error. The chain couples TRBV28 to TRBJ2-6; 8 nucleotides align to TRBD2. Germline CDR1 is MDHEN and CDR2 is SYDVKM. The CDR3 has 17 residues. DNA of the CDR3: TGTGCCAGCAGTTTCGGGCGGGGGGCGTATGGGGCCGACGTCCTGACTTTC. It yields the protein CASSFGRGAYGADVLTF.

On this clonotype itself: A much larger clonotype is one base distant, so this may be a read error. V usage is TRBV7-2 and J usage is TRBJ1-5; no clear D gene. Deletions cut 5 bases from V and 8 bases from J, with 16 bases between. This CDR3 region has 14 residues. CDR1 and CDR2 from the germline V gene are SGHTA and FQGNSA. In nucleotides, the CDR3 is TGTGCCAGCAGCCCGGTGCGGGCTTCCAAGCCCCAGCATTTT. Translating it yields CASSPVRASKPQHF.

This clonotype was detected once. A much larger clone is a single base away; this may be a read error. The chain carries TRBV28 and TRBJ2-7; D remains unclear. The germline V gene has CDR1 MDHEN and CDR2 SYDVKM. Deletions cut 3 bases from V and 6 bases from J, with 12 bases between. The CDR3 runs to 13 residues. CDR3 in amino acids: CASSFTDRREQYF. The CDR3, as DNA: TGTGCCAGCAGTTTTACTGATAGACGCGAGCAGTACTTC.

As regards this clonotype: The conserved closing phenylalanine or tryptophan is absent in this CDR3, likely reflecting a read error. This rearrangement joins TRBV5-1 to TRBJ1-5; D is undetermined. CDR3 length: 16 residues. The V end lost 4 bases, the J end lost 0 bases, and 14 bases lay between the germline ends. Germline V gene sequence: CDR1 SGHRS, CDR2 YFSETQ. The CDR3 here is CASSPGVSISNQPQHL. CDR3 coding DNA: TGCGCCAGCAGCCCCGGTGTTTCGATTAGCAATCAGCCCCAGCATCTT.